This TCR beta chain was retrieved from a study of OX40 agonist ivuxolimab in advanced cancers. Sequencing used immunoSEQ multiplex PCR; TCRdb keeps in-frame clones, though not all of them. The table shows roughly 48,000 clones, with 70% to 90% occurring only once. Points from the study as a whole: At 0.1 to 3.0 mg/kg and by week 6, CD4+ and CD8+ T cells in the blood had expanded clonally.

In regard to this clone: As yet, its antigen is unknown.

V was shortened by 1 base and J by 5 bases, with 14 bases between the two germline ends. Germline CDR1 reads MNHEY; CDR2 reads SMNVEV (reference sequence). The CDR3 loop spans 15 amino acids. The receptor was isolated from an adult with an advanced solid tumor such as melanoma, head and neck, liver or kidney cancer. The sequences come from CD4+ or CD8+ T cells sorted from blood, collected in a trial of the OX40 agonist ivuxolimab. V and J are TRBV27 and TRBJ1-1; D might be TRBD1 (6 bases). CDR3: CASSLLSRGGTEAFF. For the CDR3, the DNA is TGTGCCAGCAGTTTATTAAGCAGGGGTGGGACTGAAGCTTTCTTT.